These 20 T cell receptor beta chains originate from one sample sequenced in a study of T-cell memory formation after mild COVID-19. TCRdb processed the 5' RACE reads anew with MiXCR; each CDR3 protein has one entry. Of 200,000 or so distinct CDR3 sequences listed, over 7.5% are singletons. The sample taken for sequencing was PBMCs or a T cell subset sorted from them (not recorded which). Every receptor here comes from a man aged 18 to 30 who had mild COVID-19 (a few samples of this study predate the infection). Cell type and time point are not known.

This clonotype was found a few times. This rearrangement joins TRBV12-3 or TRBV12-4 to TRBJ2-7; maybe TRBD1 (5 bases). The CDR3 length is 14 residues. V lost 7 bases and J lost 5, with 18 bases in between. The CDR3 DNA reads TGTGCCAGCACCCTGGGGCAGGGAACCAACGAGCAGTACTTC. It is translated as CASTLGQGTNEQYF.

This clonotype was seen ten or more times. This chain joins TRBV6-2 or TRBV6-3 and TRBJ2-1; 12 bases agree with TRBD2. Trimming took 10 bases from V and 0 from J; bases not matched to a gene: 4. The CDR3 length is 15 residues. CDR1 MNHEY and CDR2 SVGEGT come from the germline V gene. The CDR3 loop reads CAKTSGGISYNEQFF. CDR3 DNA: TGTGCCAAGACTAGCGGGGGTATCTCCTACAATGAGCAGTTCTTC.

This clonotype came up a few times. V and J are TRBV10-3 and TRBJ1-1, with a possible D match to TRBD1 (5 bases). The CDR3 runs 13 residues. Between the trimmed V and J ends, which lost 6 bases and 7 bases, there was a span of 15 bases. Germline assignment: CDR1 ENHRY and CDR2 SYGVKD. Here the CDR3 reads CAIRPRQSDEAFF. CDR3 DNA: TGTGCCATCAGGCCCAGACAGTCAGATGAAGCTTTCTTT.

Here the CDR3 DNA reads TGTGCCAGCAGCGTGGGACAGGGGGCGCCTCGCGAGCAGTACGTC. It yields the protein CASSVGQGAPREQYV. The J gene is TRBJ2-7, the V gene TRBV28; 12 bases agree with TRBD1. This CDR3 is built from 15 residues. CDR1 is MDHEN, CDR2 SYDVKM, per germline. J gave up 6 bases and V 6 bases, and 9 bases lay outside the gene matches.

The sample holds many counts of this clonotype. The chain couples TRBV7-3 to TRBJ1-1; maybe TRBD1 (6 bases). Germline assignment: CDR1 SGHTA and CDR2 FQGTGA. CDR3 length equals 13 residues. With 9 bases removed from V and 3 bases from J, the gap between germline ends came to 14 bases. The CDR3 DNA reads as TGTGCCAGTTCGGGGGGGGCTGACACTGAAGCTTTCTTT. Its protein is CASSGGADTEAFF.

This clonotype came up a few times. This chain joins TRBV5-4 and TRBJ2-7; 7 bases map to TRBD1. Germline CDR1 reads SGHNT; CDR2 reads YYREEE (reference sequence). V dropped 0 bases and J dropped 4; count of bases not matched to a gene: 7. CDR3 size: 15 residues. This CDR3 reads CASSLGPGQQYEQYF. CDR3 bases: TGTGCCAGCAGCTTGGGTCCGGGACAGCAATACGAGCAGTACTTC.

This sequence joins TRBV19 and TRBJ1-1; 8 bases map to TRBD1. This CDR3 comprises 13 residues. CDR1 is LNHDA, CDR2 SQIVND, per germline (reference sequence). The V gene end was trimmed by 8 bases and the J gene end by 2 bases; junction bases not matched to a gene: 4. The CDR3 sequence is CASVDRGNTEAFF. DNA of the CDR3: TGTGCCAGTGTTGACAGGGGTAACACTGAAGCTTTCTTT.

The V gene is TRBV20-1, the J gene TRBJ1-2, with a possible D match to TRBD1 (6 bases). This CDR3 region has 16 residues. The V end was cut by 0 bases, the J end by 2 bases, with 16 bases between. Germline CDR1 DFQATT, CDR2 SNEGSKA (reference sequence). CDR3 in DNA: TGCAGTGCTAGAGATAGGGCAGGGGCGCTGAACTATGGCTACACCTTC. Translated, it gives CSARDRAGALNYGYTF.

This clonotype was observed a handful of times. The chain employs TRBV5-5 and TRBJ2-7; TRBD2 aligns across 7 bases. V lost 3 bases to trimming and J lost 0 bases; unmatched junction nucleotides: 6. This CDR3 contains 15 residues. Germline V gene sequence: CDR1 SGHKS, CDR2 YYEKEE (reference sequence). CDR3 in amino acids: CASSYVGGGSYEQYF. DNA of the CDR3: TGTGCCAGCAGCTATGTTGGGGGGGGCTCCTACGAGCAGTACTTC.

This chain connects TRBV20-1 to TRBJ1-2; 7 bases agree with TRBD1. CDR1 is DFQATT and CDR2 is SNEGSKA in the germline V gene (reference sequence). This CDR3 has 16 residues. V shed 5 bases and J 2 bases; nucleotides not matched to a gene: 14. As DNA, the CDR3 is TGCAGTGCTCACGAATCAAACAGGGGAGTCAACTATGGCTACACCTTC. It is translated as CSAHESNRGVNYGYTF.

V gene TRBV29-1 combines with J gene TRBJ2-3; D remains unclear. The CDR3 length is 15 residues. CDR1 and CDR2 from the germline V gene are SQVTM and ANQGSEA. Trimming pared 3 bases from V and 3 bases from J, leaving 16 bases between. The CDR3 nucleotides are TGCAGCGTTGAGGGAAGGCTATTGGGGACAGATACGCAGTATTTT. Protein: CSVEGRLLGTDTQYF.

Many counts were recorded for this clonotype. The chain joins TRBV6-2 or TRBV6-3 to TRBJ2-5; D may be TRBD1 or TRBD2 (6 bases each). Germline V gives CDR1 MNHEY, CDR2 SVGEGT. V dropped 3 bases and J dropped 2 bases, with 13 bases sitting between them. The CDR3 consists of 15 residues. CDR3 amino acids: CASSYSRGPQETQYF. CDR3 sequence (DNA): TGTGCCAGCAGTTATAGTCGGGGGCCTCAAGAGACCCAGTACTTC.

This clonotype has a handful of counts. The genes are TRBV20-1 and TRBJ2-5; 8 nucleotides align to TRBD2. Unmatched junction bases numbered 3, after V lost 2 bases and J lost 1 base. Germline lookup yields CDR1 DFQATT and CDR2 SNEGSKA (reference sequence). The CDR3 loop spans 14 amino acids. The CDR3 DNA sequence: TGCAGTGCTAGAAATCGGGGGGGCCAAGAGACCCAGTACTTC. Its protein is CSARNRGGQETQYF.

The chain couples TRBV5-1 to TRBJ2-2; possibly TRBD1 for D (5 bases). The germline V gene has CDR1 SGHRS and CDR2 YFSETQ. This CDR3 has 13 amino acids. V was cut by 1 base and J by 6 bases, with 7 bases left in between. CDR3 DNA: TGCGCCAGCAGCTTGACAGGTCCCGGGGAGCTGTTTTTT. The encoded protein is CASSLTGPGELFF.

In its sample, this clonotype was seen a few times. The chain combines TRBV4-1 with TRBJ2-1, with TRBD1 matching over 9 bases. The CDR3 runs to 16 residues. Germline V lookup: CDR1 MGHRA, CDR2 YSYEKL. V shed 4 bases, J shed 0 bases, and the junction held 4 bases outside the gene matches. The CDR3 spells CASSRSTGGSYNEQFF. DNA for the CDR3: TGCGCCAGCAGCCGATCGACAGGGGGCTCCTACAATGAGCAGTTCTTC.

CDR3 DNA sequence: TGTGCCAGCAGCTTGGCTGGTAAGGCCTACGAGCAGTACTTC. Its protein product is CASSLAGKAYEQYF. V is TRBV11-1 and J is TRBJ2-7; D is uncertain. This CDR3 has 14 residues. V lost 3 bases and J lost 2, with 11 bases in between. Germline CDR1 reads SGHAT; CDR2 reads FQDESV (reference sequence).

This clonotype appeared a few times. This sequence joins TRBV27 and TRBJ2-5, with 8 bases identical to TRBD1. The CDR3 runs to 14 residues. V dropped 4 bases and J dropped 4; count of bases not matched to a gene: 5. Germline values: CDR1 MNHEY, CDR2 SMNVEV (reference sequence). CDR3 in DNA: TGTGCCAGCAGTTCCCGACAGGGGACAGAGACCCAGTACTTC. Its translation is CASSSRQGTETQYF.

Comment on this clonotype: A read error may be the cause here, since a much bigger clone is one base away. The chain couples TRBV7-6 to TRBJ2-5; D uncertain. Trimming removed 3 bases at V and 3 bases at J, with 2 bases between. The CDR3 length is 11 residues. CDR1 is SGHVS and CDR2 is FNYEAQ in the germline V gene. The CDR3 spells CASSFKETQYF. The DNA for the CDR3 is TGTGCCAGCAGCTTTAAAGAGACCCAGTACTTC.

This clonotype was observed many times. The rearrangement uses TRBV4-1 and TRBJ2-7, with unresolved D. The germline gives CDR1 MGHRA, CDR2 YSYEKL. The CDR3 spans 16 residues. V shed 0 bases and J shed 0 bases, with 12 bases lying between them. The CDR3 loop reads CASSQDKQVPSYEQYF. The CDR3 DNA reads as TGCGCCAGCAGCCAAGATAAGCAGGTACCCTCCTACGAGCAGTACTTC.

This clonotype was detected only a few times. The DNA for the CDR3 is TGTGCCACTCACAGACAGGGCTTGAACACTGAAGCTTTCTTT. Its translation is CATHRQGLNTEAFF. The chain has TRBV12-3 or TRBV12-4 and TRBJ1-1; 7 bases match TRBD1. The CDR3 consists of 14 residues. J gave up 0 bases and V 10 bases, and 8 bases lay outside the gene matches.